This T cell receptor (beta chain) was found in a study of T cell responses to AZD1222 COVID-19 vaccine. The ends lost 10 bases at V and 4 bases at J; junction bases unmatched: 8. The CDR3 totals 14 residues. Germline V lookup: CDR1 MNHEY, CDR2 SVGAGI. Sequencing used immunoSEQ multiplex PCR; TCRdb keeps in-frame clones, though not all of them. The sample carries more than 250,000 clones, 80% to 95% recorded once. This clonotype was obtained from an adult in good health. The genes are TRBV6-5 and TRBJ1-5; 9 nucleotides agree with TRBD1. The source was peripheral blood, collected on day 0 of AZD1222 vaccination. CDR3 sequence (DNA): TGTGCCAATGAAAGGGGACAGGGTAATCAGCCCCAGCATTTT. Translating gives CANERGQGNQPQHF.